This TCR beta chain was identified during a study of blood T cell repertoires in COVID-19. Clones were read by immunoSEQ multiplex PCR, and TCRdb kept only the in-frame ones, dropping some. The data contain about 200,000 clones, 80% of them singletons. The CDR3 consists of 16 residues. CDR1 is SGHRS, CDR2 YFSETQ, per germline. After removal of 4 bases from V and 5 bases from J, the junction contained 9 bases not matched to a gene. The V and J genes are TRBV5-1 and TRBJ2-5; 12 bases line up with TRBD2. The origin of this receptor is a woman aged 70-85 years with acute or convalescent COVID-19. The sample consisted of peripheral blood. The CDR3 loop is CASSTLPSGREETQYF. CDR3 coding DNA: TGCGCCAGCAGCACTTTGCCTAGCGGGAGGGAGGAGACCCAGTACTTC.